The rows below give T cell receptor beta chains drawn from one sample of a study of blood T cell repertoires in COVID-19. Method: immunoSEQ multiplex PCR; TCRdb's copy keeps in-frame clones and lacks some. The table records about 240,000 clones, more than 75% of them present only once. The sequenced sample was peripheral blood. Source of these receptors: a woman aged 40 to 49 who had recovered from COVID-19. CDR3s include the opening cysteine and the closing phenylalanine or tryptophan. The D gene is left open where the match is weak.

CDR3 | DNA | J | V | D
CASTRGYSNQPQHF | TGTGCCAGTACCCGGGGGTACAGCAATCAGCCCCAGCATTTT | TRBJ1-5 | TRBV19 | NA
CASSPWGDTGDGYTF | TGCGCCAGCAGCCCCTGGGGGGATACAGGGGATGGCTACACCTTC | TRBJ1-2 | TRBV5-1 | TRBD1
CASSQWGGTPAPF | TGCGCCAGCAGTCAATGGGGGGGGACGCCCGCTCCTTTT | TRBJ1-5 | TRBV23-1 | NA
CASPWGRNFSGRAGETQYF | TGTGCCAGCCCCTGGGGCCGAAATTTTAGCGGGAGGGCCGGGGAGACCCAGTACTTC | TRBJ2-5 | TRBV27 | TRBD2
CASSIRTGRDTQYF | TGTGCCAGCAGCATCCGGACAGGCCGAGATACGCAGTATTTT | TRBJ2-3 | TRBV7-8 | TRBD1
CATSGGVSYQPQHF | TGTGCCACCAGTGGGGGGGTCAGCTATCAGCCCCAGCATTTT | TRBJ1-5 | TRBV24-1 | NA
CASSQGDRAYGYTF | TGTGCCAGCAGCCAGGGCGACAGGGCCTATGGCTACACCTTC | TRBJ1-2 | TRBV3-1/TRBV3-2 | TRBD1
CASSFPGLGELFF | TGTGCCAGCAGTTTCCCAGGGCTCGGGGAGCTGTTTTTT | TRBJ2-2 | TRBV6-5 | NA
CASSPGQNYGYTF | TGTGCCAGCTCCCCGGGACAGAACTATGGCTACACCTTC | TRBJ1-2 | TRBV18 | TRBD1
CAWRGGTYEQYF | TGTGCCTGGAGGGGGGGGACCTACGAGCAGTACTTC | TRBJ2-7 | TRBV30 | TRBD2
CASSYGSPLHF | TGTGCCAGCAGTTACGGCTCACCCCTCCACTTT | TRBJ1-6 | TRBV6-2/TRBV6-3 | NA
CASSSAGPRSPLHF | TGTGCCAGCTCCTCGGCGGGGCCTAGGTCACCCCTCCACTTT | TRBJ1-6 | TRBV28 | NA
CASRRGGEQFF | TGTGCCAGCAGGAGGGGGGGGGAGCAGTTCTTC | TRBJ2-1 | TRBV6-4 | NA
CAISAPGGPATF | TGTGCCATCAGTGCCCCAGGGGGGCCAGCCACCTTC | TRBJ1-2 | TRBV10-3 | TRBD1
CASSSGLAGTRVNEQFF | TGTGCCAGCAGCTCGGGACTAGCGGGGACGAGGGTGAATGAGCAGTTCTTC | TRBJ2-1 | TRBV5-6 | TRBD2
CASSPSGLAGGETQYF | TGTGCCAGCAGCCCGAGCGGACTAGCGGGAGGTGAGACCCAGTACTTC | TRBJ2-5 | TRBV7-8 | TRBD2
CASSERQPGLGEKLFF | TGTGCCAGCAGTGAAAGGCAGCCAGGTCTGGGCGAAAAACTGTTTTTT | TRBJ1-4 | TRBV2 | NA
CASSYSGAPGEAFF | TGTGCCAGCAGTTACTCGGGGGCCCCGGGGGAAGCTTTCTTT | TRBJ1-1 | TRBV6-5 | NA
CASSFDRTLGNIQYF | TGTGCCAGCAGCTTTGACAGAACCTTGGGAAACATTCAGTACTTC | TRBJ2-4 | TRBV5-6 | NA